These T cell receptor beta chains were read from a single sample in a study of T-cell memory formation after mild COVID-19. Each CDR3 protein is one row after TCRdb ran MiXCR on the 5' RACE reads. The table shows 400,000 or so distinct CDR3 sequences, with 20% occurring only once. The sample taken for sequencing was PBMCs or a T cell subset sorted from them (not recorded which). The receptor set was obtained from an adult woman who had mild COVID-19 (a few samples of this study predate the infection). Cell type and time point are not known. CDR3s leave out the opening cysteine and the closing phenylalanine or tryptophan.

V gene: TRBV24-1; CDR3 protein: ATSDLGLAGGNEQF
V gene: TRBV2; CDR3 protein: ASSSSQRILAGGLDNEQF
V gene: TRBV29-1; CDR3 protein: SGESGGVGYT
V gene: TRBV29-1; CDR3 protein: SADRANTGELF
V gene: TRBV5-5; CDR3 protein: ASSSRPGQGQETQY
V gene: TRBV6-1; CDR3 protein: ASRGPGKGTEAF
V gene: TRBV20-1; CDR3 protein: SAMDRGSTEAF
V gene: TRBV24-1; CDR3 protein: ATSSTGELF
V gene: TRBV12-3/TRBV12-4; CDR3 protein: ASSQTSGTYEQY
V gene: TRBV20-1; CDR3 protein: SGTAAGPRTDTQY
V gene: TRBV4-3; CDR3 protein: ASSQEFGLNEQF
V gene: TRBV28; CDR3 protein: ASSLGPGPNEKLF
V gene: TRBV7-9; CDR3 protein: ASSTPEAPETQY
V gene: TRBV6-5; CDR3 protein: ASSIQRRTSGSYEQY
V gene: TRBV24-1; CDR3 protein: ATSDSPLTGGGLAF
V gene: TRBV5-1; CDR3 protein: ASSRETGANTEAF
V gene: TRBV12-3/TRBV12-4; CDR3 protein: ASSLLSSLAGTQY
V gene: TRBV7-2; CDR3 protein: ASSTRGSRGYT
V gene: TRBV28; CDR3 protein: ASSLGRSSQKASPLH
V gene: TRBV15; CDR3 protein: AADPGNQPQH
V gene: TRBV12-3/TRBV12-4; CDR3 protein: ASSLAGEGEQF
V gene: TRBV27; CDR3 protein: ASSLLGSGANVLT
V gene: TRBV5-1; CDR3 protein: ASRSRSGNTEAF
V gene: TRBV3-1; CDR3 protein: ASSQSSEAF
V gene: TRBV5-1; CDR3 protein: ASSFLGPESSPNEKLF
V gene: TRBV5-4; CDR3 protein: ASSRPTGGNYGYT